The 18 T cell receptor beta chains reported below all come from one sample, sequenced in a study of siplizumab effects on memory and regulatory T cells. Assay: immunoSEQ multiplex PCR; the TCRdb copy retains only in-frame clones and omits some. Of tens of thousands of clones in the sample, roughly 87% were seen once. Sequencing was done on a sample of Tregs sorted from blood. All receptors come from a human donor in good health.

This sequence joins TRBV14 and TRBJ1-2, with 8 nucleotides matching TRBD1. With V trimmed by 4 bases and J by 0 bases, 4 bases remained unmatched. The CDR3 loop spans 15 amino acids. Per germline, CDR1 SGHDN and CDR2 FVKESK. CDR3 sequence (DNA): TGTGCCAGCAGCCTCGGGACAGGCACTAACTATGGCTACACCTTC. Its translation: CASSLGTGTNYGYTF.

The CDR3 is CASKAGTNYGYTF. In DNA form, the CDR3 reads TGTGCCAGCAAGGCCGGGACGAACTATGGCTACACCTTC. The J gene is TRBJ1-2, the V gene TRBV28; possibly TRBD1 for D (5 bases). The V gene lost 7 bases and the J gene lost 2 bases, with 11 bases spanning the gap. Germline V gene lookup returns CDR1 MDHEN and CDR2 SYDVKM. There are 13 residues in the CDR3.

V gene TRBV14 combines with J gene TRBJ2-5; D is ambiguous. Germline-derived CDR1 and CDR2 are SGHDN and FVKESK. V lost 2 bases and J 5 bases, leaving 12 bases between the germline ends. This CDR3 has 14 residues. CDR3 region: CASSQSSLPETQYF. CDR3 DNA sequence: TGTGCCAGCAGCCAAAGTTCTCTGCCGGAGACCCAGTACTTC.

The rearrangement uses TRBV10-3 and TRBJ2-2; 8 bases line up with TRBD2. The CDR3 covers 15 residues. Per the germline V gene, CDR1 is ENHRY and CDR2 is SYGVKD. V trimming: 10 bases; J trimming: 6 bases; junction bases outside the gene matches: 13. CDR3 loop: CATHPGLEEPGELFF. The DNA for the CDR3 is TGTGCCACCCACCCGGGACTAGAGGAACCCGGGGAGCTGTTTTTT.

V usage is TRBV4-2 and J usage is TRBJ2-3; D is unclear. CDR1 and CDR2 from the germline V gene are LGHNA and YNFKEQ. V was trimmed by 1 base and J by 2 bases, leaving 4 bases between them. CDR3 length: 13 amino acids. This CDR3 reads CASSQGVTDTQYF. The CDR3 coding sequence is TGTGCCAGCAGCCAAGGGGTCACAGATACGCAGTATTTT.

The chain recombines TRBV30 with TRBJ2-7, with D hard to call. V lost 3 bases and J lost 4, with 16 bases in between. The length of the CDR3 is 14 residues. Germline CDR1 and CDR2: GTSNPN and SVGIG (reference sequence). The CDR3 DNA follows: TGTGCCTGGAGAAATTCCGGACCCCCTTACGAGCAGTACTTC. This encodes CAWRNSGPPYEQYF.

The V and J genes are TRBV7-9 and TRBJ1-4, with D hard to call. The germline V and J ends were trimmed by 5 bases and 14 bases, with 15 bases remaining between them. CDR1 is SEHNR, CDR2 FQNEAQ, per germline (reference sequence). CDR3 length: 12 amino acids. The CDR3 region is CASSPLSVTLFF. The CDR3, as DNA: TGTGCCAGCAGCCCCCTTTCCGTCACCCTGTTTTTT.

The V gene is TRBV19, the J gene TRBJ1-5, with D perhaps matching TRBD1 (6 bases). Germline V lookup: CDR1 LNHDA, CDR2 SQIVND (reference sequence). The CDR3 is 16 residues long. The V end was cut by 6 bases, the J end by 5 bases, with 20 bases between. The CDR3 sequence: CASRPRPGATHQPQHF. CDR3 in DNA: TGTGCCAGTAGGCCACGGCCAGGGGCCACCCATCAGCCCCAGCATTTT. The full variable domain, rest sourced from reference TRBV19 and TRBJ1-5, is DGGITQSPKYLFRKEGQNVTLSCEQNLNHDAMYWYRQDPGQGLRLIYYSQIVNDFQKGDIAEGYSVSREKKESFPLTVTSAQKNPTAFYLCASRPRPGATHQPQHFGDGTRLSIL.

The chain combines TRBV6-1 with TRBJ1-2; possible D gene TRBD1, 5 bases. The germline V and J ends were trimmed by 2 bases and 5 bases, with 12 bases remaining between them. This CDR3 is built from 14 residues. Germline lookup yields CDR1 MNHNS and CDR2 SASEGT. The CDR3 is CASSERGRNYGYTF. The CDR3 bases are TGTGCCAGCAGTGAAAGGGGCAGGAATTATGGCTACACCTTC.

V gene TRBV18 combines with J gene TRBJ2-5; TRBD2 is a possible D gene (6 bases). Germline V gene data show CDR1 as KGHSH and CDR2 as LQKENI. The CDR3 length is 15 residues. The V end was cut by 1 base, the J end by 2 bases, with 11 bases between. CDR3 amino acids: CASSPLAGGQETQYF. Here the CDR3 DNA reads TGTGCCAGCTCACCACTGGCCGGAGGGCAAGAGACCCAGTACTTC.

The chain has TRBV6-5 and TRBJ1-5, with 8 bases fitting TRBD1. V lost 6 bases to trimming and J lost 2 bases; unmatched junction nucleotides: 6. CDR3 length: 15 residues. Germline V CDR1 and CDR2: MNHEY, SVGAGI. The CDR3 loop is CASRTQGQGNQPQHF. The CDR3 nucleotides read TGTGCCAGCAGAACTCAGGGACAGGGCAATCAGCCCCAGCATTTT.

The rearrangement joins TRBV7-2 to TRBJ2-3; D unclear. Trimming stripped 5 bases from V and 5 bases from J, with 8 bases between. Germline V CDR1 and CDR2: SGHTA, FQGNSA. The CDR3 contains 12 residues. The CDR3 DNA follows: TGTGCCAGCAGCCTACACCAAGATACGCAGTATTTT. As protein: CASSLHQDTQYF.

V usage is TRBV28 and J usage is TRBJ1-2, with TRBD1 matching over 10 bases. Trimming at V came to 6 bases and at J to 1 base, leaving 5 bases not matched to a gene. Germline CDR1 reads MDHEN; CDR2 reads SYDVKM. The CDR3 runs to 15 residues. Here the CDR3 DNA reads TGTGCCAGCAGCAGACAGGGGGCGAATAACTATGGCTACACCTTC. Protein product: CASSRQGANNYGYTF.

The chain couples TRBV19 to TRBJ1-2, with TRBD1 as a possible D gene (6 bases). The CDR3 length is 15 residues. Per germline, CDR1 LNHDA and CDR2 SQIVND (reference sequence). V was shortened by 0 bases and J by 7 bases, with 15 bases between the two germline ends. CDR3 residues: CASSIDPRGLFGYTF. CDR3 bases: TGTGCCAGTAGTATAGATCCCAGGGGCCTCTTTGGCTACACCTTC.

The rearrangement uses TRBV19 and TRBJ1-2; D may be TRBD1 (5 bases). This CDR3 has 14 amino acids. V gave up 7 bases and J gave up 4 bases, with 16 bases separating them. Germline CDR1 reads LNHDA; CDR2 reads SQIVND (reference sequence). CDR3 nucleotides: TGTGCCAGTACCATGGGGGGGGAGGTCTATGGCTACACCTTC. Amino acid sequence: CASTMGGEVYGYTF.

V and J are TRBV5-6 and TRBJ1-1; 10 nucleotides line up with TRBD1. The germline V gene has CDR1 SGHDT and CDR2 YYEEEE. CDR3 length equals 17 residues. Trimming took 0 bases from V and 3 from J; bases not matched to a gene: 8. The CDR3 DNA follows: TGTGCCAGCAGCTTGGGGGGACAGGGGATGAGGGACACTGAAGCTTTCTTT. Translating gives CASSLGGQGMRDTEAFF.

The chain employs TRBV6-5 and TRBJ1-2; D is possibly TRBD1 (5 bases). This CDR3 has 14 amino acids. The germline V and J ends were trimmed by 6 bases and 4 bases, with 15 bases remaining between them. Germline CDR1 MNHEY, CDR2 SVGAGI. The CDR3 loop is CASSNPTDRYGYTF. The CDR3 DNA follows: TGTGCCAGCAGCAATCCGACAGACCGCTATGGCTACACCTTC.

V gene TRBV7-2 combines with J gene TRBJ2-7; 8 bases are a match to TRBD2. This CDR3 is built from 15 residues. The V segment lost 5 bases and the J segment 4 bases; nucleotides outside the gene matches: 10. Germline V gene data show CDR1 as SGHTA and CDR2 as FQGNSA. CDR3 bases: TGTGCCAGCAGCCCCGGGACTAGGGATACTTACGAGCAGTACTTC. This translates into CASSPGTRDTYEQYF.